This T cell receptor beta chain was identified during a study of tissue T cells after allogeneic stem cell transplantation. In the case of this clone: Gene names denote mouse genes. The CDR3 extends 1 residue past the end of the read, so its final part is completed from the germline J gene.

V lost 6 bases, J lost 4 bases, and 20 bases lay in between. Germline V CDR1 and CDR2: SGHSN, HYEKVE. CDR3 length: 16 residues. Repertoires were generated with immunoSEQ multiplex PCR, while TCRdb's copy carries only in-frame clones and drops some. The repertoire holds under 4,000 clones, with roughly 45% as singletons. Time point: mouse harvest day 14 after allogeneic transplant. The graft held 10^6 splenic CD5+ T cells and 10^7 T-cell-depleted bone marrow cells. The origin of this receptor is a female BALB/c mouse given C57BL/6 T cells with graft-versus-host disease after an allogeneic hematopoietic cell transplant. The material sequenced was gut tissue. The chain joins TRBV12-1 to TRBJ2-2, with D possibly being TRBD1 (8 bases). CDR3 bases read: TGTGCCAGCAGAATAGACACAGGGGGGGGCACCGGGCAGCTCTAC. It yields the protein CASRIDTGGGTGQLY. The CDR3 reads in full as CASRIDTGGGTGQLYF.